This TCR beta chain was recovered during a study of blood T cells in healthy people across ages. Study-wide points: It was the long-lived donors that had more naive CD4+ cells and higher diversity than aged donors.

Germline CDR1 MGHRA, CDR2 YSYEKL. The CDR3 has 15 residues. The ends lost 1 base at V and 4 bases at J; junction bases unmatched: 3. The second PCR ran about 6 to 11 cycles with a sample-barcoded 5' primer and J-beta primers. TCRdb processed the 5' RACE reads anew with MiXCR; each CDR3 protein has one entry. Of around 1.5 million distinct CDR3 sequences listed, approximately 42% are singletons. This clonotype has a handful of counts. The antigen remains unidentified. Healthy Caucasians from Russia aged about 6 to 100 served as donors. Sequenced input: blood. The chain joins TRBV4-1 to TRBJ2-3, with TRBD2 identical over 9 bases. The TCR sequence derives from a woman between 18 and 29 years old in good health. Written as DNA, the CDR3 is TGCGCCAGCAGCCAAGTAGCGGGAGTCCCAGATACGCAGTATTTT. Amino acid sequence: CASSQVAGVPDTQYF.